The following is a T cell receptor beta chain sequence with its context. This receptor's antigen is unknown. Per-base quality was not reported, and no clone a single base away is much larger than it. The sample originates from a study of blood T cell repertoires in COVID-19 (TCRdb year 2020). A note on the overall study: Samples from collaborators originated in the United States, Italy and Spain and spanned both the acute and convalescent phases of COVID-19. The prospective study material was composed of cDNA or gDNA derived from T cells, B-cell-depleted T cells, or PBMCs. The samples were drawn from the first 160 participants of the ongoing ImmuneRACE study and from roughly 1,300 subjects provided by 6 global collaborators. Nearly every sample came with metadata listing a de-identified subject ID, COVID-19 status, age in years and sex. Where HLA class I and class II types were available, the types were taken from metadata supplied by the sample provider, not from assay-based typing. Deeply sampled blood TCRbeta repertoires from subjects exposed to, actively infected with, or recovered from COVID-19 were included in the dataset. The repertoires were released in a freely available public database intended as a resource for research on the immune response to SARS-CoV-2. Overall study outcomes, separate from this receptor: The quantity of clinical and demographic metadata differed by source and by participant and was supplied without curation.

TCRbeta CDR3 regions were amplified from genomic DNA using the immunoSEQ Assay, a bias-controlled multiplex PCR. As for the authors' bioinformatics: The number of nucleated cells in each sample was estimated from the amplification of reference gene primers within the assay. To quantify the absolute abundance of each unique TCRbeta CDR3 rearrangement, sequence reads were collapsed and filtered. For each sample, productive Simpson clonality was calculated as the square root of Simpson's diversity index across productive rearrangements. TCRdb limited this immuneACCESS table to in-frame rearrangements with V and J called. A share of clones is missing; checked studies link under half to unresolved V genes, and the rest is unexplained. That table supplies the V and J calls and clone size; D and trimming were determined from the DNA. For this sample there are 62,000 or so clones; 75% to 90% appear just once. In total, the top ten clones hold 2% to 2.5% of the sample.

Whole blood was collected in K2EDTA tubes by collaborating institutions according to the institutions' own protocols. Collaborator samples were shipped for TCRbeta analysis as frozen whole blood, isolated PBMCs, or DNA extracted from either sample type. Germline trimming amounts to 5 bases on V and 6 bases on J, with 8 as the count of junction bases outside the gene matches. In the germline V gene, CDR1 corresponds to SNHLY and CDR2 to FYNNEI. The cysteine opens and the phenylalanine closes a CDR3 of 16 amino acids. The CDR3 DNA has 48 bases and is translated from base 1. Sequencing was performed on peripheral blood. Recombination connected TRBV2 to TRBJ2-2; TRBD1 fits 11 bases in the junction. This receptor was identified in a human donor in a cohort sampled during active COVID-19. The DNA sequence is given as TGTGCCAGCAGTCCCGTCGGGGGACAGGGGGCCGGGGAGCTGTTTTTT. It encodes CASSPVGGQGAGELFF.